The 25 T cell receptor beta chains listed next were all sequenced from one sample in a study of T-cell reconstitution after alpha-beta-depleted transplantation in children. Unique molecular identifiers were incorporated during preparation of the TCRbeta library. MiXCR was run by TCRdb on the PCR reads, yielding one entry per CDR3 protein. The data hold 350,000 to 500,000 distinct CDR3 sequences, with approximately 42% observed a single time. The sequencing used PBMCs, collected before TCRalphabeta/CD19-depleted stem cell transplant. Every receptor here comes from a girl aged 2-10 years with aplastic anemia, due to receive a stem cell transplant.

V is TRBV29-1 and J is TRBJ1-5, with D hard to call. The germline V gene encodes CDR1 SQVTM and CDR2 ANQGSEA. This CDR3 spans 13 amino acids. With 8 bases removed from V and 3 bases from J, the gap between germline ends came to 14 bases. The CDR3 sequence: CSLGGPYNQPQHF. Here the CDR3 DNA reads TGCAGCCTGGGAGGACCCTACAATCAGCCCCAGCATTTT.

This clonotype was counted many times. J is TRBJ2-2 and V is TRBV20-1, with D perhaps TRBD2 (6 bases). The V end was cut by 5 bases, the J end by 1 base, with 8 bases between. The CDR3 runs 13 residues. CDR1 and CDR2 (germline): DFQATT, SNEGSKA (reference sequence). As DNA, the CDR3 is TGCAGTGCTCTGCGGGGGAACACCGGGGAGCTGTTTTTT. It specifies CSALRGNTGELFF.

The chain uses TRBV5-1 and TRBJ2-7, with 8 bases fitting TRBD1. Per the germline V gene, CDR1 is SGHRS and CDR2 is YFSETQ. V dropped 0 bases and J dropped 2; count of bases not matched to a gene: 13. The CDR3 has 18 residues. This chain's CDR3 is CASSLAPTSRQGTYEQYF. CDR3 sequence (DNA): TGCGCCAGCAGCTTGGCCCCAACCAGTAGACAGGGGACCTACGAGCAGTACTTC.

The V call is TRBV29-1, the J call TRBJ2-3, with 9 bases that match TRBD1. CDR3 length: 16 amino acids. Germline trimming cut 0 bases from V and 0 bases from J; bases unmatched to any gene: 4. Germline V gene data show CDR1 as SQVTM and CDR2 as ANQGSEA. DNA of the CDR3: TGCAGCGTTGAAGACTGGACAGGGGCCAGCACAGATACGCAGTATTTT. Protein: CSVEDWTGASTDTQYF.

This clonotype has a handful of counts. This chain joins TRBV29-1 and TRBJ1-3; D gene uncertain. Trimming removed 4 bases from V and 4 bases from J, with 14 bases in between. CDR1 is SQVTM and CDR2 is ANQGSEA in the germline V gene. This CDR3 has 14 residues. CDR3 sequence: CSVGTATRGNTIYF. The CDR3 DNA sequence: TGCAGCGTTGGGACGGCGACCCGGGGAAACACCATATATTTT.

The rearrangement uses TRBV4-2 and TRBJ1-5; 7 bases are a match to TRBD1. The CDR3 is 16 amino acids. Germline lookup yields CDR1 LGHNA and CDR2 YNFKEQ. V was pared by 4 bases and J by 3 bases, with 9 bases of the junction left unmatched. The CDR3 region has the DNA TGTGCCAGCAGCCCATCTCCTGACAGGGCCAATCAGCCCCAGCATTTT. It codes for CASSPSPDRANQPQHF.

The gene calls are TRBV6-1 and TRBJ2-3; 10 bases are a match to TRBD2. Germline V gene sequence: CDR1 MNHNS, CDR2 SASEGT. V was pared by 7 bases and J by 3 bases, with 4 bases of the junction left unmatched. CDR3 length equals 14 residues. The CDR3 DNA follows: TGTGCCAGCACTGGGACTAGCGATACAGATACGCAGTATTTT. Protein product: CASTGTSDTDTQYF.

This chain uses TRBV11-2 with TRBJ2-6; 7 bases line up with TRBD1. The CDR3 is 18 residues long. Looked up from germline, CDR1 is SGHAT and CDR2 is FQNNGV. V lost 1 base to trimming and J lost 0 bases; unmatched junction nucleotides: 6. The CDR3 nucleotides read TGTGCCAGCAGCTTAGGTCTGACAGGGAGCTCTGGGGCCAACGTCCTGACTTTC. Amino acids: CASSLGLTGSSGANVLTF.

J is TRBJ2-4 and V is TRBV28; D assignment may be TRBD1 or TRBD2 (5 bases each). The length of the CDR3 is 13 residues. CDR1 MDHEN and CDR2 SYDVKM come from the germline V gene. The V end lost 8 bases, the J end lost 7 bases, and 15 bases lay between the germline ends. CDR3 in amino acids: CASGRQGGNIQYF. The CDR3 nucleotides are TGTGCCAGCGGTCGGCAGGGCGGGAACATTCAGTACTTC.

The gene calls are TRBV27 and TRBJ2-7; 11 bases are shared with TRBD2. The V and J ends lost 6 bases and 5 bases, in that order; junction bases with no gene match: 12. The CDR3 runs to 16 residues. CDR1 MNHEY and CDR2 SMNVEV come from the germline V gene (reference sequence). CDR3 residues: CASSQLLTSGIDEQYF. CDR3 nucleotides: TGTGCCAGCAGCCAACTACTGACTAGCGGGATCGACGAGCAGTACTTC.

Note on this clonotype: A much larger clone sits a single nucleotide away, making a read error possible. This rearrangement joins TRBV5-5 to TRBJ2-1, with 11 bases matching TRBD2. Germline CDR1 reads SGHKS; CDR2 reads YYEKEE (reference sequence). This CDR3 comprises 16 residues. This CDR3 reads CVSSLGTSGYYNEQFF. The CDR3 DNA follows: TGTGTCAGCAGCTTAGGGACTAGCGGTTATTACAATGAGCAGTTCTTC. Using reference TRBV5-5 and TRBJ2-1 for the parts outside the CDR3, the full variable domain is DAGVTQSPTHLIKTRGQQVTLRCSPISGHKSVSWYQQVLGQGPQFIFQYYEKEERGRGNFPDRFSARQFPNYSSELNVNALLLGDSALYLCVSSLGTSGYYNEQFFGPGTRLTVL.

This chain connects TRBV7-8 to TRBJ2-1, with D possibly TRBD2 on 5 matching bases. Between the trimmed V and J ends, which lost 1 base and 3 bases, there was a span of 10 bases. The germline CDR1 and CDR2 sequences are SGHVS and FQNEAQ. The CDR3 consists of 15 residues. CDR3 sequence (DNA): TGTGCCAGCAGCTTAGGTCCAGCGGACTACAATGAGCAGTTCTTC. Protein product: CASSLGPADYNEQFF.

This clonotype was detected ten times or more. This chain uses TRBV5-1 with TRBJ2-3; D might be TRBD2 (6 bases). Between the trimmed V and J ends, which lost 3 bases and 1 base, there was a span of 18 bases. This CDR3 comprises 17 residues. CDR1 is SGHRS, CDR2 YFSETQ, per germline. The CDR3 DNA sequence: TGCGCCAGCAGCTCCGGCGGGGAATTGAAGGGCACAGATACGCAGTATTTT. This codes for CASSSGGELKGTDTQYF.

This clonotype was found a few times. The rearrangement uses TRBV2 and TRBJ2-1; D ambiguous. Germline values: CDR1 SNHLY, CDR2 FYNNEI. Between the trimmed V and J ends, which lost 3 bases and 2 bases, there was a span of 11 bases. This CDR3 is 15 amino acids long. For the CDR3, the DNA is TGTGCCAGCAGTGAGCAGGATCCTGCCTACAATGAGCAGTTCTTC. Protein sequence: CASSEQDPAYNEQFF.

This clonotype was picked up many times. The chain joins TRBV12-3 or TRBV12-4 to TRBJ2-2; a weak D match, TRBD1 (6 bases). Between the trimmed V and J ends, which lost 6 bases and 6 bases, there was a span of 23 bases. The CDR3 is 17 amino acids. This chain's CDR3 is CASSNRDIDRPAGELFF. DNA of the CDR3: TGTGCCAGCAGCAACCGGGACATCGACCGGCCCGCCGGGGAGCTGTTTTTT.

The V and J genes are TRBV6-5 and TRBJ2-3; D unresolved. There are 13 residues in the CDR3. The V gene lost 5 bases and the J gene lost 9 bases, with 15 bases spanning the gap. CDR1 and CDR2 (germline): MNHEY, SVGAGI. Here the CDR3 reads CASSTNPVATQYF. CDR3 nucleotides: TGTGCCAGCAGTACTAACCCTGTGGCCACGCAGTATTTT.

This clonotype was found a few times. In DNA, the CDR3 is TGCAGTGCTAGAGAACAGGGTTGGACGCAGTATTTT. Encoded protein: CSAREQGWTQYF. V and J are TRBV20-1 and TRBJ2-3; D may be TRBD1 (6 bases). Deletions cut 0 bases from V and 9 bases from J, with 10 bases between. This CDR3 spans 12 amino acids. CDR1 and CDR2 (germline): DFQATT, SNEGSKA (reference sequence).

At least ten counts were recorded for this clonotype. The V call is TRBV7-2, the J call TRBJ2-7, with D tentatively TRBD1 (5 bases). Germline CDR1 SGHTA, CDR2 FQGNSA. Trimming removed 5 bases from V and 0 bases from J, with 17 bases in between. This CDR3 contains 16 residues. The CDR3 nucleotides are TGTGCCAGCAGCCCCCAAGGGGCGAAAACCTCCTACGAGCAGTACTTC. It codes for CASSPQGAKTSYEQYF.

This clonotype was picked up a small number of times. The chain couples TRBV6-5 to TRBJ2-2, with D hard to call. The germline V and J ends were trimmed by 2 bases and 1 base, with 8 bases remaining between them. CDR3 size: 15 residues. Germline lookup yields CDR1 MNHEY and CDR2 SVGAGI. CDR3 sequence (DNA): TGTGCCAGCAGTTACGGTGTAGTGAACACCGGGGAGCTGTTTTTT. This codes for CASSYGVVNTGELFF.

The CDR3 bases are TGTGCCAGCAGCTGGCGACTAGCGGGAGGGGATGAGCAGTTCTTC. Amino acid sequence: CASSWRLAGGDEQFF. The chain has TRBV5-6 and TRBJ2-1; 14 positions match TRBD2. With V trimmed by 3 bases and J by 8 bases, 4 bases remained unmatched. The length of the CDR3 is 15 residues. Germline CDR1 and CDR2: SGHDT and YYEEEE. Based on the CDR3 plus reference TRBV5-6 and TRBJ2-1, the full variable domain is DAGVTQSPTHLIKTRGQQVTLRCSPKSGHDTVSWYQQALGQGPQFIFQYYEEEERQRGNFPDRFSGHQFPNYSSELNVNALLLGDSALYLCASSWRLAGGDEQFFGPGTRLTVL.

In its sample, this clonotype was seen a few times. V gene TRBV6-1 combines with J gene TRBJ1-2; D gene ambiguous. The germline CDR1 and CDR2 sequences are MNHNS and SASEGT. The germline V and J ends were trimmed by 6 bases and 0 bases, with 14 bases remaining between them. The CDR3 spans 15 residues. The CDR3 spells CASRGGQDPNYGYTF. The DNA of the CDR3 is TGTGCCAGCAGGGGAGGGCAGGACCCTAACTATGGCTACACCTTC.

The chain employs TRBV7-3 and TRBJ2-1; TRBD2 aligns across 8 bases. Germline lookup yields CDR1 SGHTA and CDR2 FQGTGA. The CDR3 runs 19 residues. The V segment lost 3 bases and the J segment 0 bases; nucleotides outside the gene matches: 13. CDR3 protein: CASSFSQGSGVGSYNEQFF. CDR3 DNA sequence: TGTGCCAGCAGCTTCAGTCAGGGTAGCGGGGTGGGCTCCTACAATGAGCAGTTCTTC. The full variable domain, with the rest looked up from reference TRBV7-3 and TRBJ2-1, is GAGVSQTPSNKVTEKGKYVELRCDPISGHTALYWYRQSLGQGPEFLIYFQGTGAADDSGLPNDRFFAVRPEGSVSTLKIQRTERGDSAVYLCASSFSQGSGVGSYNEQFFGPGTRLTVL.

This clonotype was recorded a few times. V and J are TRBV6-1 and TRBJ1-1, with 7 bases that match TRBD1. The CDR3 loop spans 14 amino acids. V trimming: 6 bases; J trimming: 1 base; junction bases outside the gene matches: 5. Germline values: CDR1 MNHNS, CDR2 SASEGT. In DNA, the CDR3 is TGTGCCAGCAGCCAGGGACAGACGAACACTGAAGCTTTCTTT. It is translated as CASSQGQTNTEAFF.

This clonotype was seen only a few times. The chain combines TRBV12-3 or TRBV12-4 with TRBJ1-3, with unresolved D. Between the trimmed V and J ends, which lost 6 bases and 2 bases, there was a span of 14 bases. CDR3 length: 15 amino acids. The CDR3 DNA is TGTGCCAGCAGGGGCAAGGGCTTAACTGGAAACACCATATATTTT. Translation gives CASRGKGLTGNTIYF.

The chain employs TRBV7-6 and TRBJ1-1; D is unresolved. CDR1 and CDR2 (germline): SGHVS, FNYEAQ. The CDR3 is 16 amino acids. V lost 2 bases, J lost 1 base, and 14 bases lay in between. CDR3 nucleotides: TGTGCCAGCAGCTTATCTCGGGTTGGGGAGAACACTGAAGCTTTCTTT. Translated: CASSLSRVGENTEAFF.